Listed below are T cell receptor beta chains from one sample, sequenced in a study of T-cell memory formation after mild COVID-19. From the 5' RACE reads, TCRdb called clonotypes with MiXCR, one entry per CDR3 protein. The table includes approximately 240,000 distinct CDR3 sequences, roughly 15% detected once. Sequencing input: PBMCs or a T cell subset sorted from them (not recorded which). All receptors derive from a man aged 18 to 35 who had mild COVID-19 (a few samples of this study predate the infection). Cell type and time point are not known. Both conserved end residues are part of each CDR3. The order of the fields is CDR3 protein, CDR3 DNA, J gene, V gene, clone size, D gene. D genes are given only for firm matches. Only some rows state a clone size, as once, few, many or a class for expanded clones.

CDR3aa: CASARDGTKNIQYF
CDR3nt: TGCGCCAGCGCGCGGGACGGTACCAAAAACATTCAGTACTTC
j_gene: TRBJ2-4
v_gene: TRBV5-1
abundance: .
d_gene: .

CDR3aa: CASSSATGRSYNSPLHF
CDR3nt: TGCGCCAGCAGCTCAGCCACGGGACGCTCCTATAATTCACCCCTCCACTTT
j_gene: TRBJ1-6
v_gene: TRBV5-1
abundance: .
d_gene: .

CDR3aa: CASSNRAGTGFYEQYF
CDR3nt: TGTGCCAGCAGCAATAGGGCCGGGACAGGGTTCTACGAGCAGTACTTC
j_gene: TRBJ2-7
v_gene: TRBV7-9
abundance: .
d_gene: TRBD1

CDR3aa: CASSLWGVAKNIQYF
CDR3nt: TGTGCCAGCAGTTTATGGGGGGTCGCCAAAAACATTCAGTACTTC
j_gene: TRBJ2-4
v_gene: TRBV28
abundance: .
d_gene: .

CDR3aa: CASSPMVRSIYEQYF
CDR3nt: TGTGCCAGCAGCCCGATGGTACGATCCATCTACGAGCAGTACTTC
j_gene: TRBJ2-7
v_gene: TRBV3-1
abundance: few
d_gene: .

CDR3aa: CASSTGQGVETQYF
CDR3nt: TGTGCCAGCAGTACAGGACAGGGAGTAGAGACCCAGTACTTC
j_gene: TRBJ2-5
v_gene: TRBV12-3/TRBV12-4
abundance: medium-sized
d_gene: TRBD1

CDR3aa: CASSHTGAGSSYEQYF
CDR3nt: TGTGCCAGCAGCCATACGGGGGCCGGGAGCTCCTACGAGCAGTACTTC
j_gene: TRBJ2-7
v_gene: TRBV5-5
abundance: few
d_gene: .

CDR3aa: CASSVGGTSGGNSYNEQFF
CDR3nt: TGTGCCAGCAGCGTAGGAGGGACTAGCGGGGGTAACTCCTACAATGAGCAGTTCTTC
j_gene: TRBJ2-1
v_gene: TRBV9
abundance: few
d_gene: TRBD2

CDR3aa: CASLNSLGTAATF
CDR3nt: TGTGCCAGCCTAAATAGTCTGGGGACAGCAGCCACCTTC
j_gene: TRBJ1-2
v_gene: TRBV2
abundance: few
d_gene: TRBD1

CDR3aa: CASSLYQRGTYTDTQYF
CDR3nt: TGTGCCAGCAGCTTGTACCAGCGGGGGACTTACACAGATACGCAGTATTTT
j_gene: TRBJ2-3
v_gene: TRBV5-6
abundance: few
d_gene: TRBD2

CDR3aa: CASSPPGQPYEQYF
CDR3nt: TGTGCCAGCTCACCGCCGGGACAGCCCTACGAGCAGTACTTC
j_gene: TRBJ2-7
v_gene: TRBV18
abundance: .
d_gene: TRBD1

CDR3aa: CAWSRAVSYEQYF
CDR3nt: TGTGCCTGGAGTAGGGCGGTTTCCTACGAGCAGTACTTC
j_gene: TRBJ2-7
v_gene: TRBV30
abundance: .
d_gene: .

CDR3aa: CASSSRQGLNQPQHF
CDR3nt: TGTGCCAGCAGCTCCCGACAGGGATTGAACCAGCCCCAGCATTTT
j_gene: TRBJ1-5
v_gene: TRBV7-2
abundance: .
d_gene: TRBD1

CDR3aa: CASGLRAEALF
CDR3nt: TGTGCCAGCGGTTTAAGAGCTGAAGCTCTCTTT
j_gene: TRBJ1-1
v_gene: TRBV2
abundance: .
d_gene: .

CDR3aa: CASSQAVGEETQYF
CDR3nt: TGTGCCAGCAGCCAAGCCGTGGGCGAAGAGACCCAGTACTTC
j_gene: TRBJ2-5
v_gene: TRBV4-2
abundance: many
d_gene: .

CDR3aa: CASSRSHDQPQHF
CDR3nt: TGCGCCAGCAGCCGAAGTCACGATCAGCCCCAGCATTTT
j_gene: TRBJ1-5
v_gene: TRBV5-1
abundance: .
d_gene: .

CDR3aa: CASSHGSYEQYF
CDR3nt: TGTGCCAGCAGCCATGGGTCCTACGAGCAGTACTTC
j_gene: TRBJ2-7
v_gene: TRBV7-2
abundance: .
d_gene: .

CDR3aa: CASSQMLLVTDTQYF
CDR3nt: TGTGCCAGCAGCCAGATGTTACTAGTAACAGATACGCAGTATTTT
j_gene: TRBJ2-3
v_gene: TRBV3-1
abundance: .
d_gene: .

CDR3aa: CASRGEGNYGYTF
CDR3nt: TGTGCCAGCAGGGGGGAAGGGAACTATGGCTACACCTTC
j_gene: TRBJ1-2
v_gene: TRBV2
abundance: .
d_gene: .

CDR3aa: CASSFGTGVGNEQFF
CDR3nt: TGTGCCAGCAGCTTTGGGACAGGGGTGGGAAATGAGCAGTTCTTC
j_gene: TRBJ2-1
v_gene: TRBV11-3
abundance: few
d_gene: TRBD1

CDR3aa: CASSQSTLAGGSDTQYF
CDR3nt: TGTGCCAGCAGCCAATCCACACTAGCGGGGGGGTCTGATACGCAGTATTTT
j_gene: TRBJ2-3
v_gene: TRBV4-2
abundance: few
d_gene: TRBD2

CDR3aa: CSANLGGTEAFF
CDR3nt: TGCAGTGCTAATCTAGGAGGCACTGAAGCTTTCTTT
j_gene: TRBJ1-1
v_gene: TRBV20-1
abundance: .
d_gene: .

CDR3aa: CSARNPGTGGNYGYTF
CDR3nt: TGCAGTGCTAGAAACCCTGGGACAGGGGGGAACTATGGCTACACCTTC
j_gene: TRBJ1-2
v_gene: TRBV20-1
abundance: .
d_gene: TRBD1

CDR3aa: CSALDPGRSTGELFF
CDR3nt: TGCAGTGCTTTGGACCCAGGGAGGAGCACCGGGGAGCTGTTTTTT
j_gene: TRBJ2-2
v_gene: TRBV20-1
abundance: few
d_gene: .

CDR3aa: CATSRDKEGPRGNTIYF
CDR3nt: TGTGCCACCAGCAGAGATAAGGAGGGACCACGCGGAAACACCATATATTTT
j_gene: TRBJ1-3
v_gene: TRBV15
abundance: few
d_gene: .

CDR3aa: CSARDGRLSNWVNSNQPQHF
CDR3nt: TGCAGTGCTAGAGATGGGAGACTGTCAAACTGGGTCAATAGCAATCAGCCCCAGCATTTT
j_gene: TRBJ1-5
v_gene: TRBV20-1
abundance: .
d_gene: .

CDR3aa: CASSLTPSLDTQYF
CDR3nt: TGTGCCAGCAGCCTAACTCCTAGCTTAGATACGCAGTATTTT
j_gene: TRBJ2-3
v_gene: TRBV9
abundance: .
d_gene: .

CDR3aa: CASSPPDRGGGSPLHF
CDR3nt: TGCGCCAGCAGCCCGCCCGACAGGGGAGGTGGCTCACCCCTCCACTTT
j_gene: TRBJ1-6
v_gene: TRBV5-1
abundance: .
d_gene: TRBD1

CDR3aa: CSAADRGNSPLHF
CDR3nt: TGCAGTGCTGCCGACAGGGGAAATTCACCCCTCCACTTT
j_gene: TRBJ1-6
v_gene: TRBV20-1
abundance: few
d_gene: TRBD1